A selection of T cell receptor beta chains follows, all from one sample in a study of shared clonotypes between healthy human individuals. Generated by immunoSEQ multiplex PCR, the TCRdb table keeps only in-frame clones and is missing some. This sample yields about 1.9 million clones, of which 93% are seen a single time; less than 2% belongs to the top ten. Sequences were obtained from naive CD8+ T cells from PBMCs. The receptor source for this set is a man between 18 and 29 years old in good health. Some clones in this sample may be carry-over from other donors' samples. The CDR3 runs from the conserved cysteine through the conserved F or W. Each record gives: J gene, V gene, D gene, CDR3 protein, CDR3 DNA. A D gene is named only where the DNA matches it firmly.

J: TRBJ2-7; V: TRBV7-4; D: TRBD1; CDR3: CASSFRDRAYEQYF; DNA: TGTGCCAGCAGCTTCCGGGACAGGGCTTACGAGCAGTACTTC
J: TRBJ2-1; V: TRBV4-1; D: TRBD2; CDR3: CASSLGLAGGNFEQFF; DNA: TGCGCCAGCAGCCTGGGACTAGCGGGAGGAAATTTTGAGCAGTTCTTC
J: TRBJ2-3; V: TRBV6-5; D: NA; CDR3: CASWTPRTDTQYF; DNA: TGTGCCAGCTGGACACCTCGCACAGATACGCAGTATTTT
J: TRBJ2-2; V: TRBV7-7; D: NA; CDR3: CASSPLAGFATGELFF; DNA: TGTGCCAGCAGCCCGCTGGCAGGGTTTGCCACCGGGGAGCTGTTTTTT
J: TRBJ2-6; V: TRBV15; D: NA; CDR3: CATSVGAGANVLTF; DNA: TGTGCCACCAGCGTGGGAGCCGGGGCCAACGTCCTGACTTTC
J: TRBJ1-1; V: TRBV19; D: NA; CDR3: CASSVTPSTEAFF; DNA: TGTGCCAGTAGTGTTACCCCGAGCACTGAAGCTTTCTTT
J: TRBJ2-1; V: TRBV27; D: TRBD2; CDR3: CASSEGLAATESSYNEQFF; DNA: TGTGCCAGCAGTGAGGGACTAGCGGCGACCGAGAGCTCCTACAATGAGCAGTTCTTC
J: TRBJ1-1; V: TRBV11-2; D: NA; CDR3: CASSSGGDTEAFF; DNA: TGTGCCAGCAGCTCGGGAGGGGACACTGAAGCTTTCTTT
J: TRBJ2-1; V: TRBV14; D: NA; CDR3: CASSQDRTAWDEQFF; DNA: TGTGCCAGCAGCCAAGATAGGACGGCGTGGGATGAGCAGTTCTTC
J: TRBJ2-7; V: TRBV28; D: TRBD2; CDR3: CASSSYPSGAEQYF; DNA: TGTGCCAGCAGTTCCTATCCTAGCGGAGCCGAGCAGTACTTC
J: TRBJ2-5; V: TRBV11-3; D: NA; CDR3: CASSKPAGQETQYF; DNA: TGTGCCAGCTCCAAGCCCGCAGGGCAAGAGACCCAGTACTTC
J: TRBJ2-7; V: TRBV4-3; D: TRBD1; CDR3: CASSQDRDSSYEQYF; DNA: TGCGCCAGCAGCCAAGACAGGGACAGCTCCTACGAGCAGTACTTC
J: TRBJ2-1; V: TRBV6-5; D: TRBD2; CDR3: CASSFLAGVYNEQFF; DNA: TGTGCCAGCAGTTTCCTAGCGGGAGTTTACAATGAGCAGTTCTTC
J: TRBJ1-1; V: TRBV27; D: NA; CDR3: CASSPTGPDTEAFF; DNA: TGTGCCAGCAGCCCAACAGGTCCGGACACTGAAGCTTTCTTT
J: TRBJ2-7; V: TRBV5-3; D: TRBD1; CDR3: CARSLDRGFSYEQYF; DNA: TGTGCCAGAAGCTTGGACAGGGGTTTCTCGTACGAGCAGTACTTC